The 2 T cell receptor beta chains listed next were all sequenced from one sample in a study of cytomegalovirus exposure and HLA in healthy donors. Researchers ran the PCR with 60 Vbeta and 13 Jbeta primers. Using immunoSEQ multiplex PCR, the repertoire was profiled, and TCRdb retains in-frame clones only, with some absent. The profile shows around 300,000 clones, 70% to 90% of them singletons. Material for sequencing was PBMCs. These receptor sequences come from a woman in her thirties or forties in good health and CMV-seropositive.

In DNA form, the CDR3 reads TGTGCCAGCAGCTCCGGGACACCGAGGAGGGAGACCCAGTACTTC. It codes for CASSSGTPRRETQYF. The J gene is TRBJ2-5, the V gene TRBV6-6; tentative D call: TRBD1 (6 bases). V was pared by 6 bases and J by 5 bases, with 19 bases between. CDR1 is MNHNY and CDR2 is SVGAGI in the germline V gene (reference sequence). The CDR3 is 15 residues long.

J is TRBJ2-3 and V is TRBV5-4; 10 bases agree with TRBD2. The V and J ends lost 4 bases and 5 bases, in that order; junction bases with no gene match: 7. The CDR3 totals 15 residues. Germline V gives CDR1 SGHNT, CDR2 YYREEE (reference sequence). In nucleotides, the CDR3 is TGTGCCAGCAGCCCACTAGCGGGAATGAGAGATACGCAGTATTTT. Protein product: CASSPLAGMRDTQYF.